Sequencing of this TCR beta chain was carried out in a study of early T cells in non-severe SARS-CoV-2 infection. Study details: Unsorted whole blood bulk RNA was sequenced, with unpaired chains. Study results and limitations: Database matching using VDJdb favored anti-spike CD8 responses, with private and CD4 specificities left missing.

Attachment of unique molecular identifiers to individual cDNA molecules was performed. In TCRdb, the 5' RACE reads were re-called with MiXCR into one record per CDR3 protein. The sample records about 46,000 distinct CDR3 sequences, approximately 9% being singletons. This clonotype was seen many times. No antigen is known for it. CDR3 size: 15 residues. Germline V CDR1 and CDR2: SGHAT, FQDESV (reference sequence). V lost 2 bases, J lost 1 base, and 9 bases lay in between. The material sequenced was whole blood, taken at baseline. The chain uses TRBV11-1 and TRBJ1-5, with D hard to call. This TCR was sampled from an adult who was a healthcare worker with PCR-confirmed SARS-CoV-2 infection or an uninfected control (not recorded which). Here the CDR3 DNA reads TGTGCCAGCAGCTTAATGGGTTTCAGCAATCAGCCCCAGCATTTT. It yields the protein CASSLMGFSNQPQHF.